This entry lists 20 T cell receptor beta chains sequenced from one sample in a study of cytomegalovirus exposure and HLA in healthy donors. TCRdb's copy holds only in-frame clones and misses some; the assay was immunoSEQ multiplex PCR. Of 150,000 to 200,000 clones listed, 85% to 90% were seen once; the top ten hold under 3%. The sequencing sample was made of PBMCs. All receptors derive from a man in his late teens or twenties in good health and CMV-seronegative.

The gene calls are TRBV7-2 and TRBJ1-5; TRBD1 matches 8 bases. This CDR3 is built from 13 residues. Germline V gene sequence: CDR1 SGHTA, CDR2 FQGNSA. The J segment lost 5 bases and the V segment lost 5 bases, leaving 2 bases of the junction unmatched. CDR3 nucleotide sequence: TGTGCCAGCAGCCCACAGGGGGATCAGCCCCAGCATTTT. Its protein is CASSPQGDQPQHF.

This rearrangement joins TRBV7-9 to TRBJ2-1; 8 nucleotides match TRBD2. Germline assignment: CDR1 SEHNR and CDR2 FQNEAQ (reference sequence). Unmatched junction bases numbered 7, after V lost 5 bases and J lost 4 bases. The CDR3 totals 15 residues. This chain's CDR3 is CASSPPGGPYNEQFF. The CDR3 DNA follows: TGTGCCAGCAGCCCCCCGGGGGGGCCGTACAATGAGCAGTTCTTC.

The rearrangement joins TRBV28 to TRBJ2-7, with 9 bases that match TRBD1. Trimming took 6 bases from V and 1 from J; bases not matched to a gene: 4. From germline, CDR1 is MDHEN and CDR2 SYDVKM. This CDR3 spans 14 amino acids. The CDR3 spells CASRTGGRSYEQYV. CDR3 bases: TGTGCCAGCAGGACAGGGGGACGATCCTACGAGCAGTACGTC.

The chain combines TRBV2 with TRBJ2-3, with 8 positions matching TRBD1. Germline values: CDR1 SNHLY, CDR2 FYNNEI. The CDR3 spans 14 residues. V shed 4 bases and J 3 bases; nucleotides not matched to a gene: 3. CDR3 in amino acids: CASSVRTGTDTQYF. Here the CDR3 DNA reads TGTGCCAGCAGTGTGAGGACAGGGACAGATACGCAGTATTTT.

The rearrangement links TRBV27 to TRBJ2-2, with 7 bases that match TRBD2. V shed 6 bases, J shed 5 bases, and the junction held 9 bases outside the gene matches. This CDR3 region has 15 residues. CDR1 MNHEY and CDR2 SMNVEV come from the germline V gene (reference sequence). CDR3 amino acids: CASSPGGGSTGELFF. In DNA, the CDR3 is TGTGCCAGCAGCCCGGGGGGAGGGTCAACCGGGGAGCTGTTTTTT.

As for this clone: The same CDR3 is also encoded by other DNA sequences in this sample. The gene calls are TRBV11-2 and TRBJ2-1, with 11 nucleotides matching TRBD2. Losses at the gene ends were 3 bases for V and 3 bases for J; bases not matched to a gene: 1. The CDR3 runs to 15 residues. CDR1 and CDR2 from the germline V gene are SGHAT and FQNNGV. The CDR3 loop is CASSLGLAVYNEQFF. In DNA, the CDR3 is TGTGCCAGCAGCTTGGGACTAGCGGTCTACAATGAGCAGTTCTTC.

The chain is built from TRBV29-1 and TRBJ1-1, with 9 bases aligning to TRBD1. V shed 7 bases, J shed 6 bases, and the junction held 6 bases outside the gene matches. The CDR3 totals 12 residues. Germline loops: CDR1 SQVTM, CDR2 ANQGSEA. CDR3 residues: CSGRTGVSEAFF. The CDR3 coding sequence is TGCAGCGGGAGGACAGGGGTCTCTGAAGCTTTCTTT.

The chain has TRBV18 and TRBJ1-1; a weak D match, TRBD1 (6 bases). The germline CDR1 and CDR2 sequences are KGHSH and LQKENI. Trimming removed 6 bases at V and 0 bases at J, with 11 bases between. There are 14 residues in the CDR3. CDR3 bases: TGTGCCAGCTCCTCCGGGACACTGAACACTGAAGCTTTCTTT. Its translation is CASSSGTLNTEAFF.

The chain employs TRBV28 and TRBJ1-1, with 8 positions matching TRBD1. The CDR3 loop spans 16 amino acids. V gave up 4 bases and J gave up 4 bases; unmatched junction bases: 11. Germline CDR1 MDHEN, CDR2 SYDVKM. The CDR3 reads CASSSPSDRGATEAFF. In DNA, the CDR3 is TGTGCCAGCAGTTCTCCCTCCGACAGGGGAGCCACTGAAGCTTTCTTT. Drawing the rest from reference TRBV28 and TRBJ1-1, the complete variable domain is DVKVTQSSRYLVKRTGEKVFLECVQDMDHENMFWYRQDPGLGLRLIYFSYDVKMKEKGDIPEGYSVSREKKERFSLILESASTNQTSMYLCASSSPSDRGATEAFFGQGTRLTVV.

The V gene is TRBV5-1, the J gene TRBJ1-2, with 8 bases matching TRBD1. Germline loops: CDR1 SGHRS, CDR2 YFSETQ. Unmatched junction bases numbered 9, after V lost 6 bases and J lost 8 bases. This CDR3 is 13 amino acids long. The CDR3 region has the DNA TGCGCCAGCAACCCTGGACAGGGCTCCGGCTACACCTTC. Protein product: CASNPGQGSGYTF. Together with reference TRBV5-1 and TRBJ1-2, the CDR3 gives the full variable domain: KAGVTQTPRYLIKTRGQQVTLSCSPISGHRSVSWYQQTPGQGLQFLFEYFSETQRNKGNFPGRFSGRQFSNSRSEMNVSTLELGDSALYLCASNPGQGSGYTFGSGTRLTVV.

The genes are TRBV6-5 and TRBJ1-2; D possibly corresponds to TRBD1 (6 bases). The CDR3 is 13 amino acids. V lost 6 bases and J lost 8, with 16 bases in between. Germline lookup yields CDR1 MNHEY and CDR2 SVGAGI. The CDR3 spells CASRPQGVGGYTF. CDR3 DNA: TGTGCCAGCAGACCACAGGGCGTGGGAGGCTACACCTTC.

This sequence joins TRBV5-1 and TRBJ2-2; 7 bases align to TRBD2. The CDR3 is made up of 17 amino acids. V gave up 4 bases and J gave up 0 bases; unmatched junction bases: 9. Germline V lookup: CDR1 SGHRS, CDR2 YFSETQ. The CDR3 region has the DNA TGCGCCAGCAGCCAGTCACTCGGGGGGTCGAACACCGGGGAGCTGTTTTTT. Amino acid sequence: CASSQSLGGSNTGELFF.

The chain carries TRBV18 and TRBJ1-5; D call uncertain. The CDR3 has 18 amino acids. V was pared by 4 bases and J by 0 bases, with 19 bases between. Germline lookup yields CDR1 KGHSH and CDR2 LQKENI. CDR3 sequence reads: CASSQTLGQVHSNQPQHF. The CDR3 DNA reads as TGTGCCAGCTCACAGACCCTTGGGCAGGTACATAGCAATCAGCCCCAGCATTTT.

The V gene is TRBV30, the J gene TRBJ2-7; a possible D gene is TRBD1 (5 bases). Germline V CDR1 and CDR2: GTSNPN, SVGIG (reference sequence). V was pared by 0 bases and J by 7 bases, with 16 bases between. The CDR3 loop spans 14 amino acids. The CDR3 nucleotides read TGTGCCTGGAGTGTCAAGGGGTTTAATTTAGAGCAGTACGTC. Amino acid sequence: CAWSVKGFNLEQYV.

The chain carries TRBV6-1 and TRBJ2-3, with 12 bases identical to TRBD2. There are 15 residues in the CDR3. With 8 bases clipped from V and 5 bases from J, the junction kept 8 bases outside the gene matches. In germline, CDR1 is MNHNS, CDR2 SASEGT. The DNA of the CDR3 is TGTGCCAGCCGCAACGGGGGACTAGCGGGAGATACGCAGTATTTT. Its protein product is CASRNGGLAGDTQYF.

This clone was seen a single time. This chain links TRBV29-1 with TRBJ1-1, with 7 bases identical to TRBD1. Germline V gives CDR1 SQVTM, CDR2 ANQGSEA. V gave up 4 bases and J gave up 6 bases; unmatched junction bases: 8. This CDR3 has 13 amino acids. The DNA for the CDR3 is TGCAGCGTTGCCGGAGGGGGCTTCGCTGAAGCTTTCTTT. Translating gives CSVAGGGFAEAFF.

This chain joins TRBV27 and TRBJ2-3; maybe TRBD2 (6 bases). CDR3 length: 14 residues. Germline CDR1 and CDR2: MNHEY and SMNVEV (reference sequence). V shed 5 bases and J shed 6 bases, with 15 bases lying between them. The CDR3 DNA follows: TGTGCCAGCAGTCCCCCCGGGACTTCGGATACGCAGTATTTT. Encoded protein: CASSPPGTSDTQYF.

The CDR3 coding sequence is TGTGCCAGCGCAGGGTGGGGCACTGAAGCTTTCTTT. As protein: CASAGWGTEAFF. The chain combines TRBV6-5 with TRBJ1-1, with D maybe TRBD1 (5 bases). Germline V gene data show CDR1 as MNHEY and CDR2 as SVGAGI. The CDR3 contains 12 residues. V was shortened by 8 bases and J by 4 bases, with 11 bases between the two germline ends.

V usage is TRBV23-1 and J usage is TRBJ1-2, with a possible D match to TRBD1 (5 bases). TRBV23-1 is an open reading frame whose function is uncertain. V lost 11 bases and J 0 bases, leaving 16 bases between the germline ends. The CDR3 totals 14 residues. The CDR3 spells CAASTARANYGYTF. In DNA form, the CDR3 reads TGCGCCGCCTCGACAGCAAGAGCTAACTATGGCTACACCTTC.

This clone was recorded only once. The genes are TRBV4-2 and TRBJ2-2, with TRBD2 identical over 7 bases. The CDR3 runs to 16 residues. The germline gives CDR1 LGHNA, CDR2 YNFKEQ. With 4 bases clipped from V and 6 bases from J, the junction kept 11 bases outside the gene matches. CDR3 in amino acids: CASSPPGGGPSGELFF. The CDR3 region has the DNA TGTGCCAGCAGCCCCCCGGGGGGAGGTCCCTCCGGGGAGCTGTTTTTT.